Listed here is a single TCR beta chain. Antigen specificity is unknown. The data originate from a study of T-cell memory formation after mild COVID-19. Study background: TCR clusters were mostly confined to one donor each. Study findings and constraints: CM and EM subsets held most contracting CD4+ clones; EMRA held CD8+ ones. Clones from the second wave (peaking day 37) had unconfirmed SARS-CoV-2 specificity.

TCRdb fed the 5' RACE reads into MiXCR, producing one record per CDR3 protein. This table has fewer than 50,000 distinct CDR3 sequences, under 7.5% appearing once. The J segment lost 5 bases and the V segment lost 7 bases, leaving 12 bases of the junction unmatched. CDR1 and CDR2 (germline): SNHLY, FYNNEI. CDR3 size: 15 residues. The TCR sequence derives from a man between 18 and 35 years old who had mild COVID-19 (a few samples of this study predate the infection). Cell type and time point are not known. The V gene is TRBV2, the J gene TRBJ2-5; 8 bases fit TRBD2. Sequenced: PBMCs or a T cell subset sorted from them (not recorded which). The CDR3 protein is CASILARGVVETQYF. In nucleotides, the CDR3 is TGTGCCAGCATCTTGGCGCGGGGGGTCGTGGAGACCCAGTACTTC.